One and the same sample provided the 5 T cell receptor beta chains below, sequenced in a study of blood T cell repertoires in COVID-19. This table comes from immunoSEQ multiplex PCR, and its TCRdb copy is limited to in-frame clones, with some not included. Of 150,000 to 200,000 clones in the sample, 78% are singletons; the top ten hold 2.5% to 3%. The sequenced sample consisted of peripheral blood. The source is an elderly woman with active or convalescent COVID-19.

The genes are TRBV30 and TRBJ2-5, with 11 bases lining up with TRBD2. J lost 3 bases, V lost 3 bases, and 18 bases had no gene match. The CDR3 runs to 19 residues. The germline gives CDR1 GTSNPN, CDR2 SVGIG (reference sequence). The CDR3 nucleotides read TGTGCCTGGAGCCCTTTTAGCGGGGGGGCGAACTCACGCAAAGAGACCCAGTACTTC. Its translation is CAWSPFSGGANSRKETQYF.

The rearrangement uses TRBV20-1 and TRBJ2-5; D is possibly TRBD2 (5 bases). V was clipped by 3 bases and J by 3 bases, with 11 bases between them. The CDR3 runs 13 residues. Germline V gene lookup returns CDR1 DFQATT and CDR2 SNEGSKA (reference sequence). The CDR3 DNA reads as TGCAGTGCTAGTGATAGCGTTAAAGAGACCCAGTACTTC. Translating it yields CSASDSVKETQYF.

The CDR3 DNA sequence: TGTGCCAGCAGCCCCGGGACAGACCTCGCGAACACCGGGGAGCTGTTTTTT. Translated, it gives CASSPGTDLANTGELFF. V gene TRBV5-8 combines with J gene TRBJ2-2, with 7 nucleotides matching TRBD1. Germline trimming cut 4 bases from V and 0 bases from J; bases unmatched to any gene: 9. The CDR3 totals 17 residues. Germline loops: CDR1 SGHTS, CDR2 YDEGEE.

The chain joins TRBV6-2 or TRBV6-3 to TRBJ2-5; 8 bases are a match to TRBD1. The CDR3 extends over 15 amino acids. From germline, CDR1 is MNHEY and CDR2 SVGEGT. V shed 6 bases, J shed 3 bases, and the junction held 9 bases outside the gene matches. The CDR3 DNA follows: TGTGCCAGCAGACCTCCCGGGACAGGAAAAGAGACCCAGTACTTC. This codes for CASRPPGTGKETQYF.

This chain uses TRBV27 with TRBJ2-7, with 7 bases aligning to TRBD2. Looked up from germline, CDR1 is MNHEY and CDR2 is SMNVEV (reference sequence). V was clipped by 5 bases and J by 5 bases; unmatched bases: 12. The CDR3 consists of 15 residues. CDR3 DNA: TGTGCCAGCAGTCCGTGGGGGGGATCTAACCACGAGCAGTACTTC. Its translation: CASSPWGGSNHEQYF.